This T cell receptor (beta chain) was observed in a study of shared clonotypes between healthy human individuals (TCRdb year 2020). In terms of the full investigation: A few men and a couple of women, aged 18 to 49 years, made up the cohort. For each donor, CD4 naive and CD4 memory were each given three plates, CD8 naive was given two plates, and CD8 memory was given one plate. Blood TCR repertoires of about 5 healthy adults were deeply sequenced to estimate repertoire size and the extent of clonotype sharing between individuals. Different laboratories and diverse techniques were used to prepare libraries and sequence TCR repertoires, to increase sequencing depth and limit assay-specific biases. Leukapheresis yielded between about 0.94 and 8.9 billion PBMCs per donor. Summary of the overall study and its limitations: Compared with non-shared clonotypes, the clonotypes found in all four sorted-subset donors had higher generation probabilities. Naive subsets generally had larger estimated clonotype richness than memory subsets did. Only blood was sampled, and tissue TCR repertoires likely differ from those in blood. Rarefaction of sorted-subset datasets indicated incomplete sequencing despite the large sequencing depth. The genetic and exposure-history diversity represented was limited by the small number of donors. Pairwise subsampling led to the expectation that sequencing depth would affect the degree of clonotype sharing among donors. Sharing across several donors was observed for roughly 5% of naive CD4, over 3% of naive CD8, roughly 2.4% of memory CD4, and over 0.3% of memory CD8 clonotypes.

Using the deep immunoSEQ assay, multiplex PCR amplified TCR CDR3 regions from genomic DNA. Extracted genomic DNA from each cell subset was spread evenly across all wells of several immunoSEQ 96-well plates, with each plate serving as a replicate. Each replicate PCR for sorted subsets received about 180 ng genomic DNA, equal to about 29,000 T cell genomes. Purified libraries were quantified with a Qubit 3.0 fluorometer, sized on a Bioanalyzer 2100, and re-quantified with the KAPA Library Quantification kit. A separate single-read 150-cycle Illumina NextSeq 550 flow cell was used to sequence each immunoSEQ 96-well plate. The study's processing was this. Because the immunoSEQ output held only junctional sequences and lacked quality scores, the filtering could not match the filtering applied to full-length reads. To assign V/J genes and CDR3, sequences were annotated using PyIR, a Python wrapper for IgBLAST v1.9, with IMGT germline references. Any read was removed if the V/J assignment was weak (E-value above 1e-6), the CDR3 was missing, or the read contained stop codons, out-of-frame junctions, or ambiguous translated residues. V3J clonotypes were defined by identical inferred V gene, J gene, and CDR3 amino acid sequence. Percentage overlap between repertoires was computed as shared unique clonotypes divided by the size of the smaller repertoire. Three approaches were used to assess repertoire richness: RTK rarefaction, the Chao1 estimator, and Recon v2.1 estimates of unobserved clonotypes. For all TCRbeta clonotypes obtained by the gDNA method from a handful of donors, generation probabilities were computed with OLGA. TCRdb carries this immuneACCESS record with in-frame sequences only. Its versions omit some clonotypes, under half of them owing to an unresolved V gene in the studies checked, with the rest unexplained. Clone size and the V and J calls come from that table; the DNA yielded D and trimming. Within this sample are about 1,900,000 clones, with about 95% of them counted one time only. The top ten clones comprise approximately 1% of the sample.

This clone showed up just a few times. The antigen it recognizes is unknown. One base away there is no much larger clone; base qualities are not given. Other DNA sequences in this sample translate to the same CDR3. Per the germline V gene, SGHRS is the CDR1 and YFSETQ is the CDR2. The CDR3 measures 13 amino acids from cysteine to phenylalanine. Only CDR3 DNA remains: 39 bases, in frame from the first base. The V and J ends are trimmed by 4 bases and 1 base, leaving 5 bases between them. CD8 naive samples were CD45RO-negative cells positively selected for CCR7, giving a CD45RA+CCR7+ population that excluded TemRA cells. The donors were healthy, HIV-negative adults who had no recently reported acute infections or vaccinations. Only Caucasian adults living in Nashville, Tennessee, USA were represented among the donors. Blood was obtained by leukapheresis, after which PBMCs were separated by Ficoll-Histopaque density gradient centrifugation and cryopreserved in liquid nitrogen vapor phase. Analytical flow cytometry was used to check the purity and quantity of each magnetically sorted T cell population. From each sorted fraction, genomic DNA was isolated and quantified by UV absorbance on a Nanodrop 2000c.

The clonotype comes from a man younger than 30 in good health. This receptor chain uses TRBV5-1 and TRBJ2-2, with the D gene not clear enough to name. The sample was naive CD8+ T cells sorted from blood. This sample's cell subset or site label indicates: CD45RA+CCR7+. The CDR3 is CASSPENTGELFF. The DNA sequence follows: TGCGCCAGCAGCCCAGAGAACACCGGGGAGCTGTTTTTT.